This TCR beta chain was recorded in a study of T cell responses to AZD1222 COVID-19 vaccine. Pooled samples include second doses given at about 4 or 12 weeks. With respect to this clone: Its target is not known.

Study results and caveats: Repertoire sampling happened only post peak T cell response. Most donors were white British and more were female, and clonal diversity was possibly underestimated.

Using immunoSEQ multiplex PCR, the repertoire was profiled, and TCRdb retains in-frame clones only, with some absent. This repertoire shows fewer than 120,000 clones, roughly 92% found once; its top ten account for roughly 2.5%. The CDR3 contains 15 residues. With 0 bases removed from V and 1 base from J, the gap between germline ends came to 10 bases. Germline values: CDR1 ENHRY, CDR2 SYGVKD. This clonotype originated in an adult who received the AZD1222 COVID-19 vaccine. The specimen was peripheral blood, collected 28 days after the second AZD1222 dose. The chain employs TRBV10-3 and TRBJ2-7, with D possibly matching TRBD2 (6 bases). The CDR3 loop is CAISESGRGSYEQYF. In DNA, the CDR3 is TGTGCCATCAGTGAGTCGGGGCGGGGTTCCTACGAGCAGTACTTC.